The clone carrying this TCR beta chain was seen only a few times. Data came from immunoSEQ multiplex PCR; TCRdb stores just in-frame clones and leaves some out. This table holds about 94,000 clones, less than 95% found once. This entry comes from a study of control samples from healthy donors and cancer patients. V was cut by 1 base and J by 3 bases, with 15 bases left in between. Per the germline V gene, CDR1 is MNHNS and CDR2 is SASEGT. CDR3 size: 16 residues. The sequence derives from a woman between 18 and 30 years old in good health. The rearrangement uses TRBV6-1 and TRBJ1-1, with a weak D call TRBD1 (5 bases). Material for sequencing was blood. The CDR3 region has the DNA TGTGCCAGCAGTGAAGGTGCCGGGGGTGGCGACACTGAAGCTTTCTTT. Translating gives CASSEGAGGGDTEAFF.